The subject of this entry is one TCR beta chain. As yet, its antigen is unknown. The CDR3 consists of 15 residues. V dropped 8 bases and J dropped 9; count of bases not matched to a gene: 11. Germline values: CDR1 KGHDR, CDR2 SFDVKD. Clones were sequenced by immunoSEQ multiplex PCR, and TCRdb holds only the in-frame ones, with some missing. This sample carries fewer than 40,000 clones, 55% to 75% of them seen once, and the ten largest clones take around 28%. Using viral peptide pools, the ViraFEST assay grew out antigen-specific CD4+ T cells prior to sequencing. CD4+ T cells were isolated after 10 days of culture. Every well housed two million PBMC, which grew in culture alongside 8.5 to 10 IU/ml IL-2 and roughly 9.9 ug/ml peptides. Half-medium exchanges with IL-2 medium took place on days 3 and 7. The data stem from a study of vaccination effects on CD4 cells after COVID-19. General study findings and limits: Few convalescent patients were included, and no early post-infection timepoints were sampled.

Sequencing was performed on CD4+ T cells from PBMCs cultured with HCoV-229E spike peptides, taken before COVID-19 vaccination. This sequence joins TRBV24-1 and TRBJ2-1; TRBD2 agrees at 11 bases. The receptor comes from a human donor who received a COVID-19 vaccine. CDR3: CATTNGLAGGSEQFF. The CDR3 nucleotides are TGTGCCACCACCAATGGGCTAGCGGGAGGAAGTGAGCAGTTCTTC.